The present T cell receptor beta chain was sequenced within a study of T-cell reconstitution after alpha-beta-depleted transplantation in children. This clonotype occurred many times. During its preparation, the TCRbeta library received unique molecular identifiers. TCRdb passed the PCR reads through MiXCR, listing each CDR3 protein once. The sample consists of 260,000 or so distinct CDR3 sequences, more than 10% of them appearing once. The CDR3 length is 15 residues. V shed 7 bases and J 7 bases; nucleotides not matched to a gene: 8. The material sequenced was PBMCs from the stem cell graft donor, taken from the stem cell graft. The V gene is TRBV12-3 or TRBV12-4, the J gene TRBJ1-6; 9 bases agree with TRBD1. The sequence derives from a human donor who donated a stem cell graft to a child with acute lymphoblastic leukemia. The CDR3 nucleotides read TGTGCCAGCACCAGGGGACAGGGAGAGAATTCACCCCTCCACTTT. Its protein is CASTRGQGENSPLHF.